Below are 31 T cell receptor beta chains sequenced from a single sample in a study of blood T cell repertoires in COVID-19. Method: immunoSEQ multiplex PCR; TCRdb's copy keeps in-frame clones and lacks some. The table lists approximately 220,000 clones, around 82% of them singletons. What was sequenced was peripheral blood. The source is a woman between 70 and 85 years old with acute or convalescent COVID-19.

This chain joins TRBV11-3 and TRBJ2-7; D is unresolved. The CDR3 is 14 residues long. Germline V CDR1 and CDR2: SGHNT, YENEEA. V lost 0 bases and J 0 bases, leaving 6 bases between the germline ends. Here the CDR3 DNA reads TGTGCCAGCAGCTTAGATGCCAGCTCCTACGAGCAGTACTTC. Encoded protein: CASSLDASSYEQYF.

The CDR3 coding sequence is TGCGCCAGCATGGAAGGACTGCCTGGTTCACCCCTCCACTTT. Translated, it gives CASMEGLPGSPLHF. The chain recombines TRBV10-1 with TRBJ1-6, with D unclear. The germline V gene encodes CDR1 WNHNN and CDR2 SYGVQD (reference sequence). Trimming pared 7 bases from V and 9 bases from J, leaving 16 bases between. The CDR3 covers 14 residues.

The table lists this clone with a count of one. The chain is built from TRBV21-1 and TRBJ1-1. TRBV21-1 is tagged as a pseudogene. The CDR3 is 15 residues long. The CDR3, as DNA: TGTGCCAGCAGCCGAATCGGGGGGCCTCACACTGAAGCTTTCTTT. Protein: CASSRIGGPHTEAFF.

V usage is TRBV7-2 and J usage is TRBJ1-5; D is uncertain. V was trimmed by 4 bases and J by 12 bases, leaving 13 bases between them. The germline gives CDR1 SGHTA, CDR2 FQGNSA. There are 12 residues in the CDR3. The CDR3, as DNA: TGTGCCAGCAGCTCTAGCCCCCTTGACCAGCATTTT. Amino acid sequence: CASSSSPLDQHF.

This clone was counted a few times. The CDR3 is CASSEWELAGEGQFF. The CDR3 nucleotides are TGTGCCAGCAGTGAATGGGAGCTAGCGGGGGAGGGACAGTTCTTC. This chain connects TRBV2 to TRBJ2-1; 10 nucleotides align to TRBD2. The CDR3 has 15 amino acids. The V segment lost 2 bases and the J segment 13 bases; nucleotides outside the gene matches: 11. Germline loops: CDR1 SNHLY, CDR2 FYNNEI.

V gene TRBV3-1 (or the pseudogene TRBV3-2) combines with J gene TRBJ1-6; 9 bases align to TRBD1. This CDR3 has 19 amino acids. Trimming at V came to 2 bases and at J to 1 base, leaving 9 bases not matched to a gene. Germline V gene data show CDR1 as LGHDT and CDR2 as YNNKEL (reference sequence). CDR3 nucleotides: TGTGCCAGCAGCCAAACCGGGACAGGGACCTATTCCTATAATTCACCCCTCCACTTT. This codes for CASSQTGTGTYSYNSPLHF.

The V and J genes are TRBV3-1 (or the pseudogene TRBV3-2) and TRBJ1-2; D gene uncertain. Trimming removed 5 bases at V and 7 bases at J, with 14 bases between. The CDR3 has 13 residues. Per germline, CDR1 LGHDT and CDR2 YNNKEL (reference sequence). This CDR3 is CASSETGLGGYTF. The CDR3 DNA is TGTGCCAGCAGCGAGACGGGATTGGGTGGCTACACCTTC.

This chain joins TRBV19 and TRBJ1-6; 7 positions match TRBD1. Per the germline V gene, CDR1 is LNHDA and CDR2 is SQIVND (reference sequence). The length of the CDR3 is 14 residues. Germline trimming cut 5 bases from V and 4 bases from J; bases unmatched to any gene: 2. This CDR3 reads CASSVGQYNSPLHF. The CDR3 bases are TGTGCCAGTAGTGTGGGACAGTATAATTCACCCCTCCACTTT.

The rearrangement joins TRBV28 to TRBJ2-4, with 10 bases fitting TRBD1. This CDR3 spans 15 amino acids. CDR1 and CDR2 (germline): MDHEN, SYDVKM. The junction had 5 bases not matched to a gene; V was cut back by 6 bases and J by 3 bases. For the CDR3, the DNA is TGTGCCAGCAGGGGACAGGGGATGGGCAAAAACATTCAGTACTTC. This translates into CASRGQGMGKNIQYF.

This chain links TRBV5-1 with TRBJ2-1; D is uncertain. Trimming pared 5 bases from V and 3 bases from J, leaving 6 bases between. There are 12 residues in the CDR3. Germline CDR1 is SGHRS and CDR2 is YFSETQ. The chain's CDR3 is CASRQDYNEQFF. The CDR3 DNA reads TGCGCCAGCAGGCAGGACTACAATGAGCAGTTCTTC.

The chain recombines TRBV7-8 with TRBJ2-7, with D possibly being TRBD1 (5 bases). The V gene lost 1 base and the J gene lost 5 bases, with 18 bases spanning the gap. From germline, CDR1 is SGHVS and CDR2 FQNEAQ. The CDR3 sequence is 16 residues long. DNA for the CDR3: TGTGCCAGCAGCTTAGGATTTGGGTGGCAGGGCCACGAGCAGTACTTC. It encodes CASSLGFGWQGHEQYF. Based on the CDR3 plus reference TRBV7-8 and TRBJ2-7, the full variable domain is GAGVSQSPRYKVAKRGQDVALRCDPISGHVSLFWYQQALGQGPEFLTYFQNEAQLDKSGLPSDRFFAERPEGSVSTLKIQRTQQEDSAVYLCASSLGFGWQGHEQYFGPGTRLTVT.

The chain is built from TRBV6-5 and TRBJ1-1; TRBD1 matches 7 bases. CDR1 is MNHEY and CDR2 is SVGAGI in the germline V gene. V lost 7 bases, J lost 11 bases, and 13 bases stayed unmatched. The CDR3 spans 13 residues. The CDR3 sequence: CASTKTPGQSAFF. The CDR3 DNA sequence: TGTGCCAGCACCAAAACTCCGGGACAGAGCGCTTTCTTT.

The V and J genes are TRBV10-1 and TRBJ1-1, with 8 bases aligning to TRBD1. The CDR3 is 15 residues long. Germline values: CDR1 WNHNN, CDR2 SYGVQD (reference sequence). Unmatched junction bases numbered 8, after V lost 7 bases and J lost 1 base. The CDR3 reads CASTNTGGPNTEAFF. The CDR3 DNA is TGCGCCAGCACGAATACAGGGGGACCGAACACTGAAGCTTTCTTT.

Concerning this clone: At the DNA level, this CDR3 is encoded by other sequences in the same sample as well. In nucleotides, the CDR3 is TGCGCCAGCAGCTTACAGGGGGCAGAATCACCCCTCCACTTT. Translated: CASSLQGAESPLHF. This chain connects TRBV5-1 to TRBJ1-6; 9 nucleotides agree with TRBD1. Germline CDR1 SGHRS, CDR2 YFSETQ. V lost 2 bases and J lost 10; bases outside the gene matches: 4. CDR3 size: 14 residues.

This chain uses TRBV18 with TRBJ1-1, with a possible D match to TRBD1 (5 bases). This CDR3 region has 14 residues. V was pared by 6 bases and J by 2 bases, with 13 bases between. CDR1 and CDR2 from the germline V gene are KGHSH and LQKENI. The CDR3 sequence: CASSLQERNTEAFF. DNA for the CDR3: TGTGCCAGCTCGCTACAGGAGCGTAACACTGAAGCTTTCTTT.

V and J are TRBV18 and TRBJ2-6, with a possible D match to TRBD1 (6 bases). V lost 3 bases, J lost 3 bases, and 12 bases lay in between. Germline CDR1 reads KGHSH; CDR2 reads LQKENI. The CDR3 contains 16 residues. CDR3 coding DNA: TGTGCCAGCTCACCCACAGGGTGGAGTGGGGCCAACGTCCTGACTTTC. The encoded protein is CASSPTGWSGANVLTF.

The chain has TRBV6-5 and TRBJ2-5; TRBD1 agrees at 11 bases. The CDR3 contains 16 residues. From germline, CDR1 is MNHEY and CDR2 SVGAGI. The junction had 7 bases not matched to a gene; V was cut back by 2 bases and J by 5 bases. CDR3 bases: TGTGCCAGCAGTTACCTGCGGACAGGGGGCGGTGAGACCCAGTACTTC. Translated, it gives CASSYLRTGGGETQYF.

This clone was seen once. The genes are TRBV27 and TRBJ2-1; 15 bases map to TRBD2. Trimming at V came to 8 bases and at J to 12 bases, leaving 8 bases not matched to a gene. This CDR3 has 14 amino acids. The germline V gene encodes CDR1 MNHEY and CDR2 SMNVEV (reference sequence). CDR3 residues: CASRTSGGATRQFF. Here the CDR3 DNA reads TGTGCCAGCCGGACTAGCGGGGGGGCCACTAGGCAGTTCTTC.

V is TRBV19 and J is TRBJ1-2; 8 bases are a match to TRBD1. In germline, CDR1 is LNHDA, CDR2 SQIVND (reference sequence). There are 13 residues in the CDR3. The ends lost 9 bases at V and 4 bases at J; junction bases unmatched: 7. For the CDR3, the DNA is TGTGCCAGCCCAAAGACAGGGGTCTATGGCTACACCTTC. Residues: CASPKTGVYGYTF.

About this clone itself: At one end, the junction sequence differs from germline, possibly due to a read error. The chain recombines TRBV30 with TRBJ1-2, with TRBD1 as a possible D gene (6 bases). The germline V gene encodes CDR1 GTSNPN and CDR2 SVGIG (reference sequence). CDR3 length: 11 residues. CDR3 sequence reads: CAWSVTGNSSF. The CDR3 nucleotides read TGTGCCTGGAGCGTAACAGGGAACTCCTCCTTC. The variable domain in full, completed from reference TRBV30 and TRBJ1-2, reads SQTIHQWPATLVQPVGSPLSLECTVEGTSNPNLYWYRQAAGRGLQLLFYSVGIGQISSEVPQNLSASRPQDRQFILSSKKLLLSDSGFYLCAWSVTGNSSFGSGTRLTVV.

The J gene is TRBJ1-5, the V gene TRBV6-6; maybe TRBD1 (5 bases). The germline gives CDR1 MNHNY, CDR2 SVGAGI (reference sequence). Trimming removed 6 bases from V and 0 bases from J, with 12 bases in between. This CDR3 is 15 amino acids long. The CDR3 DNA follows: TGTGCCAGCAGACCCCTGACAGATAGCAATCAGCCCCAGCATTTT. This gives the protein CASRPLTDSNQPQHF.

The CDR3: CASMRANLGDTQYF. CDR3 nucleotide sequence: TGTGCCAGCATGCGGGCCAATCTGGGAGATACGCAGTATTTT. The chain recombines TRBV18 with TRBJ2-3; possible D gene TRBD2, 5 bases. V was shortened by 8 bases and J by 5 bases, with 17 bases between the two germline ends. The CDR3 totals 14 residues. The germline V gene encodes CDR1 KGHSH and CDR2 LQKENI.

This chain links TRBV3-1 (or the pseudogene TRBV3-2) with TRBJ1-2; D might be TRBD1 (5 bases). CDR1 is LGHDT, CDR2 YNNKEL, per germline (reference sequence). V dropped 4 bases and J dropped 5 bases, with 14 bases sitting between them. The CDR3 runs to 14 residues. This chain's CDR3 is CASSPGTGGYGYTF. CDR3 coding DNA: TGTGCCAGCAGCCCTGGGACTGGGGGGTATGGCTACACCTTC.

CDR3 residues: CASSLRNEKLFF. CDR3 coding DNA: TGTGCCAGCAGCCTCCGGAATGAAAAACTGTTTTTT. The J gene is TRBJ1-4, the V gene TRBV7-9; D ambiguous. V was pared by 5 bases and J by 5 bases, with 6 bases between. Germline V CDR1 and CDR2: SEHNR, FQNEAQ (reference sequence). CDR3 length equals 12 residues.

The rearrangement uses TRBV12-3 or TRBV12-4 and TRBJ2-3; D perhaps matches TRBD1 (6 bases). Trimming left V 5 bases short and J 14 bases short, with 14 bases between. The CDR3 sequence is 11 residues long. CDR3 region: CASSRGQLGYF. For the CDR3, the DNA is TGTGCCAGCAGTAGAGGACAGCTTGGGTATTTT.

The chain has TRBV6-2 or TRBV6-3 and TRBJ1-2, with no clear D. The CDR3 length is 14 residues. The V end was cut by 2 bases, the J end by 4 bases, with 11 bases between. Looked up from germline, CDR1 is MNHEY and CDR2 is SVGEGT. DNA for the CDR3: TGTGCCAGCAGTTACGAGGTTCAGATCTATGGCTACACCTTC. Its translation: CASSYEVQIYGYTF.

This clone occurred once. The chain joins TRBV4-2 to TRBJ1-4; 11 bases are shared with TRBD1. The V gene's germline CDR1 is LGHNA and CDR2 YNFKEQ. The CDR3 sequence is 17 residues long. Losses at the gene ends were 0 bases for V and 8 bases for J; bases not matched to a gene: 8. CDR3 DNA sequence: TGTGCCAGCAGCCAAGAGGGCACCGGGACAGGGGGAGAAAAACTGTTTTTT. It yields the protein CASSQEGTGTGGEKLFF.

V usage is TRBV5-1 and J usage is TRBJ2-7; TRBD1 aligns across 7 bases. V was clipped by 0 bases and J by 6 bases; unmatched bases: 3. The germline gives CDR1 SGHRS, CDR2 YFSETQ. CDR3 size: 13 residues. As DNA, the CDR3 is TGCGCCAGCAGCTTGGACAGGGGAGCCGAGCAGTACTTC. Its translation is CASSLDRGAEQYF. Full variable domain (missing parts from reference TRBV5-1 and TRBJ2-7): KAGVTQTPRYLIKTRGQQVTLSCSPISGHRSVSWYQQTPGQGLQFLFEYFSETQRNKGNFPGRFSGRQFSNSRSEMNVSTLELGDSALYLCASSLDRGAEQYFGPGTRLTVT.

This chain uses TRBV24-1 with TRBJ1-5; no definite D call. Germline values: CDR1 KGHDR, CDR2 SFDVKD. The CDR3 sequence is 18 residues long. Trimming stripped 2 bases from V and 1 base from J, with 17 bases between. The CDR3 DNA reads as TGTGCCACCAGTGATTCGTCCCCCCCGGGTAGCAGCAATCAGCCCCAGCATTTT. It encodes CATSDSSPPGSSNQPQHF.

This sequence joins TRBV14 and TRBJ2-7, with 11 bases identical to TRBD1. The CDR3 contains 15 residues. CDR1 SGHDN and CDR2 FVKESK come from the germline V gene. V trimming: 4 bases; J trimming: 7 bases; junction bases outside the gene matches: 9. The CDR3 is CASSRYGQGAWEQYF. The DNA of the CDR3 is TGTGCCAGCAGCCGCTACGGACAGGGGGCCTGGGAGCAGTACTTC.

This clone appeared a few times. This sequence joins TRBV6-1 and TRBJ1-5; 7 nucleotides line up with TRBD1. Trimming cost V 2 bases and J 6 bases; bases outside gene matches: 7. The CDR3 has 15 residues. The V gene's germline CDR1 is MNHNS and CDR2 SASEGT. The DNA of the CDR3 is TGTGCCAGCAGTGAATACAGGGCAGGGGGTCAGCCCCAGCATTTT. Amino acid sequence: CASSEYRAGGQPQHF.